The T cell receptor beta chain under discussion was sequenced for a study of radiotherapy plus CTLA-4 blockade in lung cancer. About the study: Across the patients, objective responses occurred in approximately 18%, and disease control in roughly 33%. Study-level findings and limits: Early clone dynamics of blood T cells, plus interferon-beta, reportedly predicted response best. In blood, tumor-derived TCR clones expanded after radiotherapy plus ipilimumab.

Germline V gene lookup returns CDR1 MGHRA and CDR2 YSYEKL. This CDR3 spans 15 amino acids. Trimming cost V 3 bases and J 1 base; bases outside gene matches: 5. Clones were sequenced by immunoSEQ multiplex PCR, and TCRdb holds only the in-frame ones, with some missing. The table shows about 70,000 clones, with around 76% occurring only once. Comment on this clone: Its target is unknown.

This sequence originates from a human donor with non-small cell lung cancer whose response to radiotherapy plus ipilimumab could not be evaluated. Some clones in this sample may be carry-over from other donors' samples. The sample consisted of peripheral blood, taken from a patient treated with radiotherapy plus ipilimumab. The chain joins TRBV4-1 to TRBJ2-5; TRBD2 agrees at 7 bases. For the CDR3, the DNA is TGCGCCAGCAGCCACCCCCAGCGGGGCCAAGAGACCCAGTACTTC. Amino acids: CASSHPQRGQETQYF.